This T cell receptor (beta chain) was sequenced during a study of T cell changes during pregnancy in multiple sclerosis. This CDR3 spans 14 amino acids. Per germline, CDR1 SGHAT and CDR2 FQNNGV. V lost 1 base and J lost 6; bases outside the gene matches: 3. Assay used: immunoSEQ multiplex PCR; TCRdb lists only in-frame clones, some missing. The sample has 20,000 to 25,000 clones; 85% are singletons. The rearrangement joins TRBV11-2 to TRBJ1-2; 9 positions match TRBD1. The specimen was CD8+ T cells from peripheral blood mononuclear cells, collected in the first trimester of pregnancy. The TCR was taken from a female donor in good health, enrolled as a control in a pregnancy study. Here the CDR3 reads CASSLAWTGDGYTF. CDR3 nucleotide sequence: TGTGCCAGCAGCTTAGCCTGGACAGGGGATGGCTACACCTTC.